These 22 T cell receptor beta chains were sequenced from one sample in a study of T cells in Graves' hyperthyroidism and ophthalmopathy. Researchers amplified the TCR beta CDR3 regions from RNA transcripts. A first-round RT-PCR of the TCR CDR3 used the HTBI primer set. A single record per CDR3 protein comes from TCRdb applying MiXCR to the multiplex PCR reads. Of a few hundred thousand distinct CDR3 sequences listed, 15% to 19% are singletons. The sample comprised blood. The source of these receptors is a woman aged 25-40 years with Graves' hyperthyroidism.

This clonotype was seen ten or more times. CDR3 bases: TGTGCCAGCAGCTTAGATTTGACTGGACTGTACGAGCAGTACTTC. Amino acids: CASSLDLTGLYEQYF. This sequence joins TRBV7-2 and TRBJ2-7; the D gene is possibly TRBD2 (5 bases). The germline V gene encodes CDR1 SGHTA and CDR2 FQGNSA. The CDR3 extends over 15 amino acids. V lost 1 base to trimming and J lost 4 bases, with 14 bases between them.

This clonotype was seen a few times. The V call is TRBV20-1, the J call TRBJ2-3; perhaps TRBD1 as D (5 bases). V gave up 1 base and J gave up 3 bases, with 5 bases separating them. CDR1 and CDR2 from the germline V gene are DFQATT and SNEGSKA (reference sequence). The CDR3 runs to 12 residues. The CDR3 DNA reads as TGCAGTGCTAGAGGACAGACAGATACGCAGTATTTT. The encoded protein is CSARGQTDTQYF.

This clonotype has more than one count but fewer than ten. The chain employs TRBV20-1 and TRBJ1-1; the D is unclear. This CDR3 comprises 13 residues. CDR1 is DFQATT, CDR2 SNEGSKA, per germline (reference sequence). Trimming left V 4 bases short and J 0 bases short, with 9 bases between. The DNA for the CDR3 is TGCAGTGCTAACGCCCTGCTGAACACTGAAGCTTTCTTT. Translation gives CSANALLNTEAFF.

V usage is TRBV12-3 or TRBV12-4 and J usage is TRBJ2-2, with D possibly TRBD1 on 5 matching bases. Trimming took off 4 bases at V and 2 bases at J, with 11 bases between the two ends. The CDR3 is 15 residues long. This chain's CDR3 is CASSYEQVNTGELFF. CDR3 bases: TGTGCCAGCAGTTACGAACAGGTTAACACCGGGGAGCTGTTTTTT.

The chain recombines TRBV30 with TRBJ2-1; 8 bases agree with TRBD2. The V gene end was trimmed by 2 bases and the J gene end by 6 bases; junction bases not matched to a gene: 6. Germline CDR1 is GTSNPN and CDR2 is SVGIG (reference sequence). This CDR3 comprises 14 residues. DNA for the CDR3: TGTGCCTGGAGTTTGGGCGGGAGGTTCAATGAGCAGTTCTTC. Translated, it gives CAWSLGGRFNEQFF.

The chain couples TRBV11-2 to TRBJ2-7, with a possible D match to TRBD1 (6 bases). The CDR3 runs 16 residues. The germline CDR1 and CDR2 sequences are SGHAT and FQNNGV. Deletions cut 1 base from V and 0 bases from J, with 13 bases between. CDR3 residues: CASSLVGTISSYEQYF. As DNA, the CDR3 is TGTGCCAGCAGCTTAGTTGGGACAATCAGCTCCTACGAGCAGTACTTC.

Comments on this clonotype: Possible read error: a much larger clone is one base away. J is TRBJ2-3 and V is TRBV3-1, with 11 nucleotides matching TRBD1. The CDR3 contains 15 residues. The V segment lost 3 bases and the J segment 6 bases; nucleotides outside the gene matches: 5. Looked up from germline, CDR1 is LGHDT and CDR2 is YNNKEL (reference sequence). The CDR3 nucleotides read TGTGCCAGCAGCCAGGGACAGGGGGTGCCCGATACGCAGTATTTT. Translating gives CASSQGQGVPDTQYF.

This clonotype showed up many times. The chain combines TRBV27 with TRBJ2-7; D uncertain. The germline CDR1 and CDR2 sequences are MNHEY and SMNVEV (reference sequence). This CDR3 has 13 amino acids. The V gene lost 2 bases and the J gene lost 2 bases, with 7 bases spanning the gap. The CDR3 region is CASSLGGPYEQYF. The CDR3 bases are TGTGCCAGCAGTTTAGGCGGTCCCTACGAGCAGTACTTC.

This clonotype was recorded a few times. The gene calls are TRBV28 and TRBJ1-6; D uncertain. Germline V gives CDR1 MDHEN, CDR2 SYDVKM. This CDR3 contains 14 residues. Trimming cost V 1 base and J 9 bases, with 10 bases left between them. The CDR3 nucleotides are TGTGCCAGCAGTTTATTGGGAATGGGTTCACCCCTCCACTTT. It codes for CASSLLGMGSPLHF. Full variable domain (rest looked up from reference TRBV28 and TRBJ1-6): DVKVTQSSRYLVKRTGEKVFLECVQDMDHENMFWYRQDPGLGLRLIYFSYDVKMKEKGDIPEGYSVSREKKERFSLILESASTNQTSMYLCASSLLGMGSPLHFGNGTRLTVT.

The gene calls are TRBV13 and TRBJ2-2; TRBD2 aligns across 12 bases. J was trimmed by 4 bases and V by 4 bases; bases with no gene match: 7. Germline lookup yields CDR1 PRHDT and CDR2 FYEKMQ (reference sequence). The CDR3 is made up of 17 amino acids. In nucleotides, the CDR3 is TGTGCCAGCAGCTCGCCGACTAGCGGGAGACCCACCGGGGAGCTGTTTTTT. Translating it yields CASSSPTSGRPTGELFF.

V is TRBV5-6 and J is TRBJ2-3, with 12 bases aligning to TRBD2. The CDR3 is 17 amino acids. V lost 0 bases, J lost 4 bases, and 6 bases stayed unmatched. Germline CDR1 SGHDT, CDR2 YYEEEE. The CDR3 protein is CASSLDLAGGPPDTQYF. CDR3 sequence (DNA): TGTGCCAGCAGCTTGGACCTAGCGGGAGGGCCACCAGATACGCAGTATTTT.

This clonotype came up many times. This chain uses TRBV27 with TRBJ2-7, with 11 positions matching TRBD2. V lost 5 bases, J lost 3 bases, and 6 bases stayed unmatched. The CDR3 has 15 amino acids. Germline lookup yields CDR1 MNHEY and CDR2 SMNVEV (reference sequence). As DNA, the CDR3 is TGTGCCAGCAGTAATAGCGGGAGGGCCGACTACGAGCAGTACTTC. Translating it yields CASSNSGRADYEQYF.

This clonotype was seen at least ten times. This chain uses TRBV6-1 with TRBJ2-3, with 7 bases aligning to TRBD2. V lost 5 bases to trimming and J lost 3 bases; unmatched junction nucleotides: 14. The germline V gene encodes CDR1 MNHNS and CDR2 SASEGT. The length of the CDR3 is 17 residues. DNA of the CDR3: TGTGCCAGCAGTTTCCTCCGGGGAGGGAGGTTGACAGATACGCAGTATTTT. Its translation: CASSFLRGGRLTDTQYF.

This clonotype came up many times. The chain combines TRBV12-3 or TRBV12-4 with TRBJ1-2; perhaps TRBD1 as D (6 bases). The CDR3 length is 14 residues. V dropped 6 bases and J dropped 8 bases, with 19 bases sitting between them. The CDR3 coding sequence is TGTGCCAGCAGGCGGGAGGGGGGGGCTGGAGGCTACACCTTC. Amino acid sequence: CASRREGGAGGYTF.

The genes are TRBV11-2 and TRBJ2-6; TRBD1 matches 8 bases. The CDR3 contains 16 residues. Trimming took 5 bases from V and 3 from J; bases not matched to a gene: 6. Looked up from germline, CDR1 is SGHAT and CDR2 is FQNNGV. CDR3 nucleotide sequence: TGTGCCAGCAGCGAGGACAGGGTCTATGGGGCCAACGTCCTGACTTTC. This gives the protein CASSEDRVYGANVLTF.

This clonotype was counted many times. The chain couples TRBV20-1 to TRBJ2-1; 9 bases map to TRBD2. Germline V gene sequence: CDR1 DFQATT, CDR2 SNEGSKA (reference sequence). The J segment lost 2 bases and the V segment lost 0 bases, leaving 5 bases of the junction unmatched. The CDR3 consists of 16 residues. The CDR3 nucleotides read TGCAGTGCTAGAGATCGGGCTAGCGGGACCTACAATGAGCAGTTCTTC. Protein sequence: CSARDRASGTYNEQFF.

The table lists this clonotype with many counts. This rearrangement joins TRBV15 to TRBJ2-5; TRBD2 matches at 12 bases. The junction had 10 bases not matched to a gene; V was cut back by 4 bases and J by 1 base. The CDR3 has 18 amino acids. Germline CDR1 reads LNHNV; CDR2 reads YYDKDF (reference sequence). CDR3 sequence reads: CATSTTSGSVGTQETQYF. Here the CDR3 DNA reads TGTGCCACCAGCACGACTAGCGGGAGTGTCGGGACCCAAGAGACCCAGTACTTC.

CDR3 sequence (DNA): TGCAGTGCTAGAGGGGAAAGCGGGTTCCAAGAGACCCAGTACTTC. Translating it yields CSARGESGFQETQYF. The genes are TRBV20-1 and TRBJ2-5; a weak D match, TRBD2 (6 bases). Germline V gene data show CDR1 as DFQATT and CDR2 as SNEGSKA (reference sequence). V was cut by 1 base and J by 1 base, with 13 bases left in between. This CDR3 has 15 residues.

In its sample, this clonotype was seen a few times. The V gene is TRBV5-6, the J gene TRBJ2-2; D might be TRBD1 (5 bases). Trimming pared 0 bases from V and 7 bases from J, leaving 10 bases between. There are 14 residues in the CDR3. Germline-derived CDR1 and CDR2 are SGHDT and YYEEEE. The CDR3 spells CASSLADSHGELFF. For the CDR3, the DNA is TGTGCCAGCAGCTTGGCCGACAGCCACGGGGAGCTGTTTTTT.

This chain connects TRBV9 to TRBJ2-1; TRBD2 matches at 12 bases. V dropped 0 bases and J dropped 9; count of bases not matched to a gene: 4. The germline V gene encodes CDR1 SGDLS and CDR2 YYNGEE. The length of the CDR3 is 15 residues. Here the CDR3 reads CASSVGLAGVAEQFF. CDR3 sequence (DNA): TGTGCCAGCAGCGTAGGACTAGCGGGAGTGGCTGAGCAGTTCTTC.

The V and J genes are TRBV5-6 and TRBJ2-1, with D unresolved. The V and J ends lost 1 base and 3 bases respectively, with 11 bases between them. The CDR3 is made up of 15 amino acids. Per the germline V gene, CDR1 is SGHDT and CDR2 is YYEEEE. CDR3 in amino acids: CASSLRLISYNEQFF. In DNA form, the CDR3 reads TGTGCCAGCAGCTTGCGACTGATTAGCTACAATGAGCAGTTCTTC.

This clonotype was recorded a few times. The V and J genes are TRBV4-1 and TRBJ2-1; 11 bases fit TRBD1. CDR3 length equals 15 residues. Germline V gene sequence: CDR1 MGHRA, CDR2 YSYEKL. The V and J ends lost 5 bases and 6 bases, in that order; junction bases with no gene match: 6. The CDR3, as DNA: TGCGCCAGCAGCGTTATGGGACAGGGGGTCAATGAGCAGTTCTTC. Protein: CASSVMGQGVNEQFF.